These T cell receptor beta chains were read from a single sample in a study of cytomegalovirus exposure and HLA in healthy donors. Profiling relied on immunoSEQ multiplex PCR, and the TCRdb table lists in-frame clones only, not all of them. Of over 140,000 clones listed, 80% are singletons. The sequenced material came from PBMCs. Receptors were obtained from a man between 50 and 59 years old in good health and CMV-seronegative. Both conserved end residues are part of each CDR3. The order of the fields is J gene, V gene, clone size, D gene, CDR3 DNA, CDR3 protein. A D gene is named only where the DNA matches it firmly. Only some rows state a clone size, as once, few, many or a class for expanded clones.

TRBJ1-1 | TRBV19 | - | TRBD1 | TGTGCCAGTAGTACCTCGACAGGGAGGAACACTGAAGCTTTCTTT | CASSTSTGRNTEAFF
TRBJ2-5 | TRBV4-1 | - | TRBD1 | TGCGCCAGCAGCCAGGGAGGGACAGGGAGGCAAGAGACCCAGTACTTC | CASSQGGTGRQETQYF
TRBJ1-2 | TRBV5-1 | - | TRBD1 | TGCGCCAGCAGTTCTTCTCAGGGGGCGCCGGTCTATGGCTACACCTTC | CASSSSQGAPVYGYTF
TRBJ1-5 | TRBV10-3 | once | - | TGTGCCATCAGTGAACGGGGGGCGGGGAGCAATCAGCCCCAGCATTTT | CAISERGAGSNQPQHF
TRBJ2-6 | TRBV7-9 | - | TRBD1 | TGTGCCAGCAGCCGCCTGACAGGGTCAGGGGCCAACGTCCTGACTTTC | CASSRLTGSGANVLTF
TRBJ1-4 | TRBV2 | - | - | TGTGCCAGCAGCCTCGGGAATAGGGGGAGTAATGAAAAACTGTTTTTT | CASSLGNRGSNEKLFF
TRBJ2-7 | TRBV12-5 | - | - | TGTGCTAGTGGTTTGGGGCCTGTTTTTTACGAGCAGTACTTC | CASGLGPVFYEQYF
TRBJ2-1 | TRBV19 | - | - | TGTGCCAGTAGCCCAGTAGCGGTCTCCTACAATGAGCAGTTCTTC | CASSPVAVSYNEQFF
TRBJ2-2 | TRBV5-1 | - | TRBD1 | TGCGCCAGCACCTACAGGGGGACAGGGGACACCGGGGAGCTGTTTTTT | CASTYRGTGDTGELFF
TRBJ1-1 | TRBV5-1 | - | - | TGCGCCAGCAGCTTGTGGCAGTCCACTGAAGCTTTCTTT | CASSLWQSTEAFF
TRBJ1-1 | TRBV9 | - | - | TGTGCCAGCAGCGTTCGAGGGAACACTGAAGCTTTCTTT | CASSVRGNTEAFF
TRBJ2-5 | TRBV5-4 | once | TRBD2 | TGTGCCAGCAGCTTGAGGGTGTTAGCGGGGGGCAGAGAGACCCAGTACTTC | CASSLRVLAGGRETQYF
TRBJ1-4 | TRBV28 | - | TRBD1 | TGTGCCAGCAGACGGGACAGGGGGTTCGGTAATGAAAAACTGTTTTTT | CASRRDRGFGNEKLFF
TRBJ2-7 | TRBV6-5 | - | TRBD1 | TGTGCCAGCAGTTACTCGGAGACAGGGGTAGGGGAGCAGTACTTC | CASSYSETGVGEQYF
TRBJ2-1 | TRBV28 | - | - | TGTGCCAGCAGAAGGGGGTCCTACTTAAACTACAATGAGCAGTTCTTC | CASRRGSYLNYNEQFF
TRBJ2-1 | TRBV2 | - | TRBD1 | TGTGCCAGCACAGGGGGCCTAGGCTCCTACAATGAGCAGTTCTTC | CASTGGLGSYNEQFF
TRBJ1-6 | TRBV18 | - | - | TGTGCCAGCTCACCGAGAGGGGAGGATTCACCCCTCCACTTT | CASSPRGEDSPLHF
TRBJ2-2 | TRBV5-1 | - | - | TGCGCCAGCAGCTTTGGACTTTCTAACCGAAACACCGGGGAGCTGTTTTTT | CASSFGLSNRNTGELFF
TRBJ2-1 | TRBV27 | - | TRBD2 | TGTGCCAGCGGGAGGGTCCCTAGCTCCTACAATGAGCAGTTCTTC | CASGRVPSSYNEQFF
TRBJ1-5 | TRBV9 | - | TRBD1 | TGTGCCAGCAGCGTAGGACAGGGGTTCAATCAGCCCCAGCATTTT | CASSVGQGFNQPQHF
TRBJ1-3 | TRBV28 | - | - | TGTGCCAGCAGTTTATACCCCCAGGGAAACACCATATATTTT | CASSLYPQGNTIYF
TRBJ2-5 | TRBV2 | - | - | TGTGCCAGCGTCCTGGACAGACAAGAGACCCAGTACTTC | CASVLDRQETQYF
TRBJ1-4 | TRBV9 | - | - | TGTGCCAGCAGCCATCAGCGTTCCGGTAATGAAAAACTGTTTTTT | CASSHQRSGNEKLFF
TRBJ1-5 | TRBV2 | - | - | TGTGCCAGCAGTGGGACAGAGGCTGTGGAGCCCCAGCATTTT | CASSGTEAVEPQHF
TRBJ1-1 | TRBV6-5 | - | - | TGTGCCAGCAGTTACCGGGGAGGGGTGGAGGGCCGAAAAGCTTTCTTT | CASSYRGGVEGRKAFF
TRBJ2-7 | TRBV13 | - | TRBD2 | TGTGCCAGCAGCTCCGGGACTAGCGGATACTACGAGCAGTACTTC | CASSSGTSGYYEQYF
TRBJ2-3 | TRBV30 | - | - | TGTGCCTGTACAATCGGAGCTAGCACAGATACGCAGTATTTT | CACTIGASTDTQYF
TRBJ2-7 | TRBV7-3 | - | - | TGTGCCAGCAGCTTAAACCCTAGCCGGGGCTACGAGCAGTACTTC | CASSLNPSRGYEQYF
TRBJ2-1 | TRBV7-8 | - | - | TGTGCCAGCAGCTTAGCCAGGAATGAGCAGTTCTTC | CASSLARNEQFF
TRBJ2-2 | TRBV4-1 | few | - | TGCGCCAGCAGCCTCTCCGAGGCCAGCGGCGCCGGGGAGCTGTTTTTT | CASSLSEASGAGELFF
TRBJ2-5 | TRBV7-2 | few | - | TGTGCCAGCAGCTTCGATCAGGGGGGACAAGAGACCCAGTACTTC | CASSFDQGGQETQYF
TRBJ1-1 | TRBV27 | - | TRBD1 | TGTGCCAGCAGTTTATCGACAGGGGTAACTGAAGCTTTCTTT | CASSLSTGVTEAFF
TRBJ2-7 | TRBV11-3 | - | TRBD1 | TGTGCCAGCAGCTCCCGACAGGGTACGCGGCGGATCGACGAGCAGTACTTC | CASSSRQGTRRIDEQYF
TRBJ1-1 | TRBV16 | - | TRBD1 | TGTGCCAGCAGCCGGGACAGGGGAGGCACTGAAGCTTTCTTT | CASSRDRGGTEAFF